The rows below give T cell receptor beta chains drawn from one sample of a study of CD8+CD57+ T cells in acquired aplastic anemia. TCRdb re-analysed the reads in MiXCR, keeping a single row per CDR3 protein. The sample lists about 170,000 distinct CDR3 sequences, less than 60% occurring once. The material sequenced was sorted CD4+, CD8+, or CD8+CD57+ T cells (not recorded which) from PBMCs. These receptors were obtained from a human donor with aplastic anemia. CDR3s include the opening cysteine and the closing phenylalanine or tryptophan. D genes are given only for firm matches.

>15|TRBJ1-3|-|TRBV2
CASSDLQGSGNTIYF
>14|TRBJ2-5|-|TRBV20-1
CSARPGAVLETQYF
>14|TRBJ2-7|TRBD2|TRBV29-1
CSVVLAGHSYEQYF
>15|TRBJ1-3|-|TRBV19
CASSIGGASGNTIYF
>13|TRBJ1-2|-|TRBV2
CASSEMQGYGYTF
>15|TRBJ2-7|TRBD2|TRBV10-2
CASSPTSGAYYEQYF
>14|TRBJ2-3|-|TRBV2
CASSYSESTDTQYF
>13|TRBJ2-1|-|TRBV10-1
CASSEPLGDEQFF
>15|TRBJ1-1|-|TRBV7-8
CASSSRVGTNTEAFF
>15|TRBJ2-7|TRBD2|TRBV7-2
CASSLATSGGYEQYF
>15|TRBJ1-1|TRBD1|TRBV14
CASSHYRGQYTEAFF
>15|TRBJ1-5|-|TRBV15
CATSRGGHTNQPQHF
>15|TRBJ1-1|-|TRBV10-3
CAISESSQGLTEAFF
>12|TRBJ2-2|TRBD1|TRBV5-1
CASSFDRGLLFF
>13|TRBJ1-1|-|TRBV2
CASSEYGYLVAFF
>17|TRBJ1-2|-|TRBV11-1
CASSFYICSARGQGGTF
>14|TRBJ1-3|TRBD1|TRBV2
CASKGTVSGNTIYF
>13|TRBJ2-3|-|TRBV20-1
CSATLRSTDTQYF
>14|TRBJ2-3|-|TRBV10-3
CAIRAGGVTDTQYF
>13|TRBJ1-4|TRBD1|TRBV7-8
CASRGQRNEKLFF
>17|TRBJ2-5|TRBD2|TRBV7-3
CASSLSRLAGGQETQYF
>13|TRBJ2-1|-|TRBV7-3
CASSWVVGNEQFF
>17|TRBJ1-2|-|TRBV5-5
CASTPGSSLLRNYGYTF
>16|TRBJ2-2|TRBD1|TRBV4-3
CASSQEDRSNTGELFF
>16|-|-|TRBV12-3/TRBV12-4
CASSLALAGFRHEQYF
>11|TRBJ2-7|-|TRBV2
CTRARGNEQYF
>15|TRBJ2-3|TRBD2|TRBV24-1
CATSGSSGRPDTQYF
>14|TRBJ2-7|-|TRBV24-1
CATSGEAGVYEQYF
>13|TRBJ2-3|-|TRBV5-1
CASSREIADTQYF
>13|TRBJ1-2|-|TRBV20-1
CSARAAQGRSYTF
>13|TRBJ2-5|-|TRBV18
CASSPDRQETQYF
>15|TRBJ2-2|-|TRBV2
CASSGYAGRTGELFF
>13|TRBJ1-1|-|TRBV29-1
CSANSRMNTEAFF